A single sample gave rise to the 17 T cell receptor beta chains below, sequenced in a study of CD8 T cells in ankylosing spondylitis. TCRdb recomputed calls from the 5' RACE reads with MiXCR, one row per CDR3 protein. This sample has 200,000 to 250,000 distinct CDR3 sequences, with roughly 24% found just once. Sequences were obtained from blood, either unsorted or a sorted T cell fraction (not recorded which). The receptor source for this set is a male donor with ankylosing spondylitis or in good health (not recorded which).

This clonotype appeared a few times. This chain connects TRBV20-1 to TRBJ2-1, with 7 bases fitting TRBD2. Germline CDR1 is DFQATT and CDR2 is SNEGSKA (reference sequence). This CDR3 contains 13 residues. J gave up 4 bases and V 6 bases, and 6 bases lay outside the gene matches. The CDR3 loop is CSAAGSAYNEQFF. Here the CDR3 DNA reads TGCAGTGCAGCGGGAAGCGCTTACAATGAGCAGTTCTTC.

The sample holds many counts of this clonotype. The V gene is TRBV5-1, the J gene TRBJ2-1; D is ambiguous. This CDR3 is built from 15 residues. In germline, CDR1 is SGHRS, CDR2 YFSETQ. V lost 0 bases, J lost 7 bases, and 14 bases lay in between. CDR3 nucleotides: TGCGCCAGCAGCTTGGTTAGAATTAGTTTAAATGAGCAGTTCTTC. Its protein product is CASSLVRISLNEQFF.

This clonotype was recorded many times. The J gene is TRBJ2-2, the V gene TRBV3-1; D not certain. Between the trimmed V and J ends, which lost 0 bases and 4 bases, there was a span of 9 bases. The CDR3 is made up of 15 amino acids. The germline V gene encodes CDR1 LGHDT and CDR2 YNNKEL (reference sequence). The CDR3: CASSQEARTTGELFF. The CDR3 region has the DNA TGTGCCAGCAGCCAAGAAGCCAGGACCACCGGGGAGCTGTTTTTT.

This clonotype was counted between two and nine times. The chain joins TRBV20-1 to TRBJ2-1; the match to TRBD2 covers 10 bases. Per germline, CDR1 DFQATT and CDR2 SNEGSKA (reference sequence). The trim removed 0 bases at V and 2 bases at J, leaving 4 bases unmatched. This CDR3 is 16 amino acids long. CDR3 DNA sequence: TGCAGTGCTAGAGATCCGAGCGGGAGGGCCTACAATGAGCAGTTCTTC. Encoded protein: CSARDPSGRAYNEQFF.

This clonotype showed up many times. V gene TRBV4-1 combines with J gene TRBJ2-1, with 7 bases matching TRBD1. Trimming at V came to 3 bases and at J to 4 bases, leaving 6 bases not matched to a gene. The germline V gene encodes CDR1 MGHRA and CDR2 YSYEKL. There are 15 residues in the CDR3. As DNA, the CDR3 is TGCGCCAGCAGCCAGGTAGACAGGGAATACAATGAGCAGTTCTTC. It specifies CASSQVDREYNEQFF.

This clonotype has ten or more counts. This rearrangement joins TRBV27 to TRBJ1-2, with D tentatively TRBD1 (6 bases). The V gene's germline CDR1 is MNHEY and CDR2 SMNVEV (reference sequence). The CDR3 length is 12 residues. Trimming stripped 5 bases from V and 7 bases from J, with 11 bases between. This chain's CDR3 is CASSGTPVGYTF. The DNA of the CDR3 is TGTGCCAGCAGTGGGACACCAGTTGGCTACACCTTC.

At least ten counts were recorded for this clonotype. The chain links TRBV6-1 to TRBJ1-5; tentative D call: TRBD1 (5 bases). Germline V gene lookup returns CDR1 MNHNS and CDR2 SASEGT. V lost 3 bases and J 3 bases, leaving 9 bases between the germline ends. The CDR3 contains 14 residues. The CDR3 is CASSDRESNQPQHF. As DNA, the CDR3 is TGTGCCAGCAGTGACAGGGAATCCAATCAGCCCCAGCATTTT.

V is TRBV15 and J is TRBJ2-7; D is unresolved. CDR1 LNHNV and CDR2 YYDKDF come from the germline V gene (reference sequence). This CDR3 region has 15 residues. Trimming removed 0 bases at V and 0 bases at J, with 9 bases between. CDR3 residues: CATSRDQWLSYEQYF. The CDR3 region has the DNA TGTGCCACCAGCAGAGATCAGTGGCTCTCCTACGAGCAGTACTTC.

This clonotype was seen at least ten times. The V and J genes are TRBV20-1 and TRBJ2-1; 11 bases fit TRBD2. Germline values: CDR1 DFQATT, CDR2 SNEGSKA (reference sequence). V was pared by 6 bases and J by 7 bases, with 14 bases of the junction left unmatched. The CDR3 spans 16 residues. In nucleotides, the CDR3 is TGCAGTGCGGGGACTAGCGGAAGGCCGCCCCTTAATGAGCAGTTCTTC. The encoded protein is CSAGTSGRPPLNEQFF.

There are many counts of this clonotype. The rearrangement uses TRBV6-1 and TRBJ1-4; D is unclear. Trimming pared 5 bases from V and 8 bases from J, leaving 12 bases between. Germline CDR1 is MNHNS and CDR2 is SASEGT. The CDR3 runs 13 residues. In DNA form, the CDR3 reads TGTGCCAGCAGTATGGTAGGCTGGGAAAAACTGTTTTTT. It encodes CASSMVGWEKLFF.

V gene TRBV25-1 combines with J gene TRBJ1-4; D call uncertain. Trimming took off 0 bases at V and 1 base at J, with 6 bases between the two ends. There are 15 residues in the CDR3. Germline V gene sequence: CDR1 MGHDK, CDR2 SYGVNS. This chain's CDR3 is CASSEYGLTNEKLFF. CDR3 nucleotides: TGTGCCAGCAGTGAATACGGTCTAACTAATGAAAAACTGTTTTTT.

This clonotype was counted between two and nine times. The chain has TRBV3-1 and TRBJ2-4; 10 nucleotides match TRBD2. The CDR3 sequence is 18 residues long. CDR1 is LGHDT and CDR2 is YNNKEL in the germline V gene (reference sequence). The V and J ends lost 7 bases and 1 base, in that order; junction bases with no gene match: 13. The CDR3 protein is CASTQRNSGRRAKNIQYF. In DNA form, the CDR3 reads TGTGCCAGCACCCAGCGGAATAGCGGGAGGAGGGCCAAAAACATTCAGTACTTC.

This clonotype came up a few times. The chain employs TRBV20-1 and TRBJ2-7, with 14 bases lining up with TRBD2. This CDR3 is built from 15 residues. Trimming removed 4 bases from V and 6 bases from J; junction bases left unmatched: 8. Germline CDR1 and CDR2: DFQATT and SNEGSKA (reference sequence). This chain's CDR3 is CSATGLAGEGSEQYF. CDR3 DNA: TGCAGTGCTACGGGACTAGCGGGAGAGGGCAGCGAGCAGTACTTC.

This clonotype was observed many times. The CDR3 nucleotides are TGTGCCAGCAGTCAGGGTGTGCGACCCACCTCGGTCAATGAGCAGTTCTTC. It codes for CASSQGVRPTSVNEQFF. The rearrangement uses TRBV6-1 and TRBJ2-1; a weak D match, TRBD1 (5 bases). Germline V gene sequence: CDR1 MNHNS, CDR2 SASEGT. The CDR3 has 17 amino acids. V lost 5 bases and J 6 bases, leaving 23 bases between the germline ends.

This clonotype was counted ten times or more. The V gene is TRBV5-5, the J gene TRBJ2-1; TRBD1 matches at 7 bases. Germline V CDR1 and CDR2: SGHKS, YYEKEE (reference sequence). This CDR3 has 14 residues. Trimming at V came to 1 base and at J to 6 bases, leaving 4 bases not matched to a gene. CDR3 in amino acids: CASSLTGDRNEQFF. DNA of the CDR3: TGTGCCAGCAGCTTGACAGGGGACCGCAATGAGCAGTTCTTC. The full variable domain, its missing parts supplied by reference TRBV5-5 and TRBJ2-1, is DAGVTQSPTHLIKTRGQQVTLRCSPISGHKSVSWYQQVLGQGPQFIFQYYEKEERGRGNFPDRFSARQFPNYSSELNVNALLLGDSALYLCASSLTGDRNEQFFGPGTRLTVL.

This clonotype was counted ten times or more. V and J are TRBV3-1 and TRBJ2-7, with D possibly TRBD2 on 6 matching bases. The CDR3 totals 14 residues. Germline assignment: CDR1 LGHDT and CDR2 YNNKEL (reference sequence). The V end was cut by 4 bases, the J end by 0 bases, with 10 bases between. CDR3 sequence: CASSLAGNSYEQYF. CDR3 coding DNA: TGTGCCAGCAGCCTTGCGGGGAACTCCTACGAGCAGTACTTC.

This clonotype was observed once. The chain has TRBV29-1 and TRBJ2-5, with D perhaps TRBD1 (6 bases). This CDR3 comprises 14 residues. The V and J ends lost 0 bases and 2 bases respectively, with 10 bases between them. Germline V gene data show CDR1 as SQVTM and CDR2 as ANQGSEA. The CDR3 spells CSVEETGGQETQYF. The CDR3 DNA reads TGCAGCGTTGAAGAGACAGGTGGACAAGAGACCCAGTACTTC.